This T cell receptor (beta chain) was observed in a study of blood T cell repertoires in COVID-19. Across the whole study: The analysed material was cDNA or gDNA that came from T cells, B-cell-depleted T cells, or PBMCs.

This CDR3 contains 15 residues. The trim removed 4 bases at V and 7 bases at J, leaving 5 bases unmatched. Germline-derived CDR1 and CDR2 are SGHAT and FQNNGV. As handled by the study authors: Amplification with reference gene primers provided the estimates of nucleated cell counts. Using immunoSEQ multiplex PCR, the repertoire was profiled, and TCRdb retains in-frame clones only, with some absent. That table is the source of V, J and clone size, and D and trimming were worked out from the DNA. The sample yields over 250,000 clones, around 87% seen once. Participants were aged about 18 to 89 years from roughly 26 US areas. Cohort 3 donors were reported recovered after two negative PCRs, clearance, or symptom resolution.

The sample was PBMCs or T cells enriched from blood (not recorded which). This TCR derives from a woman aged 25 to 39 who had recovered from COVID-19. V gene TRBV11-2 combines with J gene TRBJ1-4, with 11 bases aligning to TRBD1. CDR3 nucleotides: TGTGCCAGCAGCTCTACCGGGACAGGGGGTGAAAAACTGTTTTTT. Protein sequence: CASSSTGTGGEKLFF.